The 25 T cell receptor beta chains below all came from one sample that was sequenced in a study of identical twins. TCRdb fed the 5' RACE reads into MiXCR, producing one record per CDR3 protein. The sample records 450,000 to 650,000 distinct CDR3 sequences, 9% to 10% being singletons. Another study also made use of these data, one on yellow fever vaccine responses in identical twins.

The sample consisted of PBMCs. These receptors were taken from a woman between 18 and 29 years old in good health.

This clonotype was seen more than once but under ten times. The chain recombines TRBV4-3 with TRBJ2-7; the match to TRBD2 covers 8 bases. Germline V gives CDR1 LGHNA, CDR2 YSLEER. V dropped 0 bases and J dropped 6; count of bases not matched to a gene: 13. The CDR3 is 17 residues long. The CDR3 sequence: CASSQDQVTSGAAEQYF. The CDR3 DNA follows: TGCGCCAGCAGCCAAGATCAGGTTACTAGCGGAGCGGCCGAGCAGTACTTC.

This chain joins TRBV24-1 and TRBJ2-1, with TRBD2 identical over 10 bases. The CDR3 sequence is 16 residues long. CDR1 is KGHDR and CDR2 is SFDVKD in the germline V gene. V was clipped by 4 bases and J by 5 bases; unmatched bases: 7. CDR3 loop: CATSDPSGGPHNEQFF. As DNA, the CDR3 is TGTGCCACCAGTGACCCTAGCGGGGGACCACACAATGAGCAGTTCTTC.

This clonotype was found many times. V usage is TRBV5-6 and J usage is TRBJ2-7, with unresolved D. The CDR3 has 15 residues. Germline lookup yields CDR1 SGHDT and CDR2 YYEEEE. Trimming left V 5 bases short and J 3 bases short, with 18 bases between. Here the CDR3 reads CASSSALAFFYEQYF. The CDR3 region has the DNA TGTGCCAGCAGTTCGGCCCTGGCGTTCTTCTACGAGCAGTACTTC.

This clonotype was seen at least ten times. The chain is built from TRBV29-1 and TRBJ2-5, with D perhaps TRBD1 (5 bases). CDR1 is SQVTM and CDR2 is ANQGSEA in the germline V gene. This CDR3 has 12 residues. The V end was cut by 4 bases, the J end by 2 bases, with 8 bases between. The CDR3 spells CSVAAGQETQYF. The CDR3 bases are TGCAGCGTTGCGGCAGGGCAAGAGACCCAGTACTTC. Drawing the rest from reference TRBV29-1 and TRBJ2-5, the complete variable domain is SAVISQKPSRDICQRGTSLTIQCQVDSQVTMMFWYRQQPGQSLTLIATANQGSEATYESGFVIDKFPISRPNLTFSTLTVSNMSPEDSSIYLCSVAAGQETQYFGPGTRLLVL.

This sequence joins TRBV12-5 and TRBJ2-1; D is undetermined. Trimming removed 0 bases from V and 0 bases from J, with 12 bases in between. Looked up from germline, CDR1 is LGHNT and CDR2 is FRNRAP. There are 17 residues in the CDR3. The CDR3 bases are TGTGCTAGTGGTTTGGTACTCGGTGGAAGCTCCTACAATGAGCAGTTCTTC. Its translation: CASGLVLGGSSYNEQFF.

The chain combines TRBV25-1 with TRBJ2-3, with D unresolved. The germline V gene encodes CDR1 MGHDK and CDR2 SYGVNS. There are 14 residues in the CDR3. The V and J ends lost 7 bases and 0 bases respectively, with 11 bases between them. The CDR3 nucleotides are TGTGCCAGCATACGGGCTGGCAGCACAGATACGCAGTATTTT. Protein product: CASIRAGSTDTQYF.

J is TRBJ2-7 and V is TRBV5-1; 7 nucleotides match TRBD2. The CDR3 length is 14 residues. Germline V CDR1 and CDR2: SGHRS, YFSETQ. The ends lost 6 bases at V and 4 bases at J; junction bases unmatched: 10. The CDR3 sequence: CASKLELAVYEQYF. For the CDR3, the DNA is TGCGCCAGCAAGCTTGAGCTAGCGGTTTACGAGCAGTACTTC.

This clonotype showed up just a few times. The CDR3 sequence is CASSPLTPGTEAFF. CDR3 coding DNA: TGTGCCAGCTCACCTCTTACTCCGGGCACTGAAGCTTTCTTT. This chain uses TRBV18 with TRBJ1-1; no clear D gene. The germline V gene encodes CDR1 KGHSH and CDR2 LQKENI. CDR3 length: 14 residues. The V end lost 3 bases, the J end lost 4 bases, and 12 bases lay between the germline ends. The full variable domain, completed using reference TRBV18 and TRBJ1-1, is NAGVMQNPRHLVRRRGQEARLRCSPMKGHSHVYWYRQLPEEGLKFMVYLQKENIIDESGMPKERFSAEFPKEGPSILRIQQVVRGDSAAYFCASSPLTPGTEAFFGQGTRLTVV.

This rearrangement joins TRBV10-1 to TRBJ2-3; tentative D call: TRBD2 (5 bases). CDR1 and CDR2 from the germline V gene are WNHNN and SYGVQD (reference sequence). V gave up 8 bases and J gave up 1 base, with 13 bases separating them. The length of the CDR3 is 14 residues. The CDR3 sequence is CASPLPGGTDTQYF. The CDR3 nucleotides read TGCGCCAGCCCCCTCCCCGGGGGCACAGATACGCAGTATTTT.

As concerns this clonotype: Here the CDR3 omits its conserved ending phenylalanine or tryptophan, so a read error is the likely source. V usage is TRBV6-1 and J usage is TRBJ2-1; no firm D call. The CDR3 sequence is 13 residues long. The germline CDR1 and CDR2 sequences are MNHNS and SASEGT. The V end was cut by 7 bases, the J end by 0 bases, with 7 bases between. The DNA for the CDR3 is TGTGCCAGCATAGACTTCTCCTACAATGAGCAGTTCTAC. Translated, it gives CASIDFSYNEQFY.

This clonotype was counted at least ten times. V and J are TRBV4-2 and TRBJ2-7, with D hard to call. CDR3 size: 14 residues. Germline V gene data show CDR1 as LGHNA and CDR2 as YNFKEQ. With 1 base removed from V and 0 bases from J, the gap between germline ends came to 7 bases. The CDR3 spells CASSQGGDSYEQYF. The CDR3, as DNA: TGTGCCAGCAGCCAAGGTGGCGACTCCTACGAGCAGTACTTC.

This chain links TRBV7-2 with TRBJ2-7, with D perhaps matching TRBD1 (5 bases). V dropped 4 bases and J dropped 5 bases, with 9 bases sitting between them. This CDR3 comprises 12 residues. CDR1 is SGHTA, CDR2 FQGNSA, per germline. The CDR3 region is CASSSTVDEQYF. The CDR3 nucleotides are TGTGCCAGCAGCTCGACAGTAGACGAGCAGTACTTC.

This rearrangement joins TRBV20-1 to TRBJ1-1; D may be TRBD1 (6 bases). Germline-derived CDR1 and CDR2 are DFQATT and SNEGSKA (reference sequence). The CDR3 has 15 residues. The V end lost 0 bases, the J end lost 0 bases, and 11 bases lay between the germline ends. This CDR3 reads CSARDATGLNTEAFF. CDR3 DNA sequence: TGCAGTGCTAGAGATGCGACAGGCTTGAACACTGAAGCTTTCTTT.

CDR3 amino acids: CASSPNGGPTGELFF. CDR3 sequence (DNA): TGTGCCAGCAGTCCGAACGGGGGGCCCACCGGGGAGCTGTTTTTT. The chain employs TRBV9 and TRBJ2-2, with D possibly TRBD2 on 7 matching bases. The germline CDR1 and CDR2 sequences are SGDLS and YYNGEE. The CDR3 totals 15 residues. V dropped 5 bases and J dropped 4 bases, with 15 bases sitting between them. Combining the CDR3 with reference TRBV9 and TRBJ2-2 gives the whole variable domain DSGVTQTPKHLITATGQRVTLRCSPRSGDLSVYWYQQSLDQGLQFLIQYYNGEERAKGNILERFSAQQFPDLHSELNLSSLELGDSALYFCASSPNGGPTGELFFGEGSRLTVL.

The chain carries TRBV2 and TRBJ2-5; D is possibly TRBD2 (6 bases). This CDR3 has 13 amino acids. Trimming removed 6 bases at V and 5 bases at J, with 13 bases between. Germline V gene data show CDR1 as SNHLY and CDR2 as FYNNEI. CDR3 bases: TGTGCCAGCAGGTGGGGAGGACGGGAGACCCAGTACTTC. This translates into CASRWGGRETQYF.

The chain joins TRBV7-9 to TRBJ2-7, with TRBD1 matching 7 bases. Per germline, CDR1 SEHNR and CDR2 FQNEAQ (reference sequence). The CDR3 consists of 14 residues. Trimming at V came to 4 bases and at J to 2 bases, leaving 5 bases not matched to a gene. DNA for the CDR3: TGTGCCAGCAGCTCACAGGGGACCACCTACGAGCAGTACTTC. Translating gives CASSSQGTTYEQYF.

This clonotype was found many times. The chain is built from TRBV7-6 and TRBJ2-7; tentatively, D is TRBD1 (6 bases). The CDR3 has 15 residues. Trimming removed 5 bases from V and 3 bases from J, with 17 bases in between. Germline-derived CDR1 and CDR2 are SGHVS and FNYEAQ. The CDR3 nucleotides are TGTGCCAGCAGCACATCGACAGGTGGATACTACGAGCAGTACTTC. Encoded protein: CASSTSTGGYYEQYF.

This clonotype was recorded a few times. The chain has TRBV7-9 and TRBJ2-3; 13 positions match TRBD2. The ends lost 1 base at V and 6 bases at J; junction bases unmatched: 7. Germline V gene sequence: CDR1 SEHNR, CDR2 FQNEAQ (reference sequence). The CDR3 contains 17 residues. The CDR3 is CASSLDRLAGGPDTQYF. CDR3 in DNA: TGTGCCAGCAGCTTAGACCGACTAGCGGGGGGCCCCGATACGCAGTATTTT.

This clonotype was found many times. The chain uses TRBV12-3 or TRBV12-4 and TRBJ2-5; D ambiguous. The CDR3 is made up of 14 amino acids. V shed 1 base and J shed 2 bases, with 8 bases lying between them. CDR3 in DNA: TGTGCCAGCAGTTTAGATGCCAGACAAGAGACCCAGTACTTC. Protein sequence: CASSLDARQETQYF.

This clonotype was recorded at least ten times. This sequence joins TRBV20-1 and TRBJ2-3, with D unclear. From germline, CDR1 is DFQATT and CDR2 SNEGSKA (reference sequence). With 2 bases removed from V and 2 bases from J, the gap between germline ends came to 11 bases. The CDR3 is 14 residues long. The CDR3 DNA sequence: TGCAGTGCTAGAATGCCCCCCCCCACAGATACGCAGTATTTT. Amino acid sequence: CSARMPPPTDTQYF.

This clonotype was seen a handful of times. The rearrangement links TRBV7-9 to TRBJ2-3, with 9 bases lining up with TRBD1. The CDR3 length is 15 residues. V was pared by 5 bases and J by 4 bases, with 7 bases of the junction left unmatched. CDR1 SEHNR and CDR2 FQNEAQ come from the germline V gene (reference sequence). The CDR3 loop is CASSTWDREADTQYF. As DNA, the CDR3 is TGTGCCAGCAGCACCTGGGACAGGGAAGCAGATACGCAGTATTTT. Drawing the rest from reference TRBV7-9 and TRBJ2-3, the complete variable domain is DTGVSQNPRHKITKRGQNVTFRCDPISEHNRLYWYRQTLGQGPEFLTYFQNEAQLEKSRLLSDRFSAERPKGSFSTLEIQRTEQGDSAMYLCASSTWDREADTQYFGPGTRLTVL.

This clonotype was counted a few times. This chain uses TRBV29-1 with TRBJ1-1; TRBD1 matches 7 bases. Germline V CDR1 and CDR2: SQVTM, ANQGSEA. This CDR3 region has 13 residues. J lost 3 bases, V lost 8 bases, and 9 bases had no gene match. The CDR3 region has the DNA TGCAGCCATCAACAGGGGAGGGACACTGAAGCTTTCTTT. This codes for CSHQQGRDTEAFF. Looking up the rest from reference TRBV29-1 and TRBJ1-1 gives the full variable domain: SAVISQKPSRDICQRGTSLTIQCQVDSQVTMMFWYRQQPGQSLTLIATANQGSEATYESGFVIDKFPISRPNLTFSTLTVSNMSPEDSSIYLCSHQQGRDTEAFFGQGTRLTVV.

The chain has TRBV28 and TRBJ1-4; TRBD1 is a possible D gene (5 bases). CDR3 length equals 14 residues. The germline V gene encodes CDR1 MDHEN and CDR2 SYDVKM. The V gene lost 5 bases and the J gene lost 4 bases, with 11 bases spanning the gap. The CDR3 loop is CASSPQTVNEKLFF. CDR3 DNA: TGTGCCAGCAGTCCTCAGACAGTTAATGAAAAACTGTTTTTT.

The chain employs TRBV6-2 or TRBV6-3 and TRBJ2-1; D not resolved. The CDR3 is made up of 16 amino acids. The ends were cut back, 0 bases at V and 4 bases at J, with 13 bases in the middle. Per germline, CDR1 MNHEY and CDR2 SVGEGT. The CDR3 loop reads CASSYSARVEYNEQFF. The CDR3 DNA is TGTGCCAGCAGTTACTCGGCAAGGGTAGAGTACAATGAGCAGTTCTTC.

The sample holds a few counts of this clonotype. V is TRBV12-3 or TRBV12-4 and J is TRBJ2-1, with TRBD2 identical over 7 bases. With 5 bases clipped from V and 4 bases from J, the junction kept 11 bases outside the gene matches. There are 16 residues in the CDR3. This CDR3 reads CASSLLGPSGYNEQFF. CDR3 bases: TGTGCCAGCAGTCTTTTGGGGCCTAGCGGATACAATGAGCAGTTCTTC.